The T cell receptor (beta chain) under discussion was sequenced for a study of monozygotic twins with cystic fibrosis. Method: immunoSEQ multiplex PCR; TCRdb's copy keeps in-frame clones and lacks some. The table lists 30,000 to 45,000 clones, approximately 80% of them singletons. The receptor was derived from a girl between 2 and 10 years old with cystic fibrosis. Sequencing was carried out using blood.

The CDR3 coding sequence is TGTGCCAGCAGCTTAGGTGAAGAAGCTTTCTTT. Translated, it gives CASSLGEEAFF. V is TRBV7-9 and J is TRBJ1-1, with no clear D. V was cut by 1 base and J by 8 bases, with 5 bases left in between. Germline CDR1 and CDR2: SEHNR and FQNEAQ (reference sequence). The CDR3 is 11 amino acids. Supplemented by reference TRBV7-9 and TRBJ1-1, the full variable domain reads DTGVSQNPRHKITKRGQNVTFRCDPISEHNRLYWYRQTLGQGPEFLTYFQNEAQLEKSRLLSDRFSAERPKGSFSTLEIQRTEQGDSAMYLCASSLGEEAFFGQGTRLTVV.